This note documents a single T cell receptor (beta chain) sequence. This entry comes from a study of blood T cell repertoires in COVID-19. Study-wide background: The origin of the acute and convalescent COVID-19 samples was the United States, Italy and Spain.

In the authors' workflow: Scientists estimated how many nucleated cells there were by amplifying reference gene primers. Some clones are missing from TCRdb's copy, which holds only in-frame ones; the method was immunoSEQ multiplex PCR. The V and J calls and the clone size are those of that table, but D and trimming were determined from the DNA. The sample carries about 410,000 clones, about 92% recorded once. Trimming shortened V by 0 bases and J by 9 bases, and 13 bases separated the two germline ends. CDR1 and CDR2 from the germline V gene are MNHEY and SMNVEV (reference sequence). CDR3 length equals 14 residues.

The TCR comes from a man aged 18 to 30 who had recovered from COVID-19. The material sequenced was PBMCs or T cells enriched from blood (not recorded which). The V gene is TRBV27, the J gene TRBJ2-3; D is possibly TRBD1 (6 bases). The CDR3 DNA follows: TGTGCCAGCAGTTTATCCTTCTCGACAGGCACGCAGTATTTT. Translated, it gives CASSLSFSTGTQYF.